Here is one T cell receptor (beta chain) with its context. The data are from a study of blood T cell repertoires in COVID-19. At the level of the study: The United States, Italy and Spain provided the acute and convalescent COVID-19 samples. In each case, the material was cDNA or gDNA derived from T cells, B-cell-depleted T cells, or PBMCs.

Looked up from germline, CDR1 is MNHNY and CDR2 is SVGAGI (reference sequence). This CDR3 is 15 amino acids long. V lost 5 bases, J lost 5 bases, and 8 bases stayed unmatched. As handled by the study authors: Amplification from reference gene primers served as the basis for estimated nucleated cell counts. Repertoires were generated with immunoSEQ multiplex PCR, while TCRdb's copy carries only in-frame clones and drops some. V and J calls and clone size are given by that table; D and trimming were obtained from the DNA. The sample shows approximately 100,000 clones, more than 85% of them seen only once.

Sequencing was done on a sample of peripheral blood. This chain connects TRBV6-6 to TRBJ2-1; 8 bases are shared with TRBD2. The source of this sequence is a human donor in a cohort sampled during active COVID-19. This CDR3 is CASSLLSGSHNEQFF. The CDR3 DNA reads TGTGCCAGCAGTCTCTTGAGCGGGAGCCACAATGAGCAGTTCTTC.